Sequencing of this T cell receptor (beta chain) was carried out in a study of T cells in Graves' hyperthyroidism and ophthalmopathy. Study-wide points: The model anticipated ophthalmopathy a median around 6 months pre-onset.

The TCR beta CDR3 regions underwent amplification using RNA transcripts as the source. In the first-round RT-PCR of the TCR CDR3, the HTBI primer set was used. Using its own MiXCR run on the multiplex PCR reads, TCRdb lists one record per CDR3 protein. The sample consists of approximately 600,000 distinct CDR3 sequences, around 21% of them appearing once. In germline, CDR1 is SEHNR, CDR2 FQNEAQ (reference sequence). This CDR3 spans 16 amino acids. The V end lost 5 bases, the J end lost 3 bases, and 17 bases lay between the germline ends. This clonotype has a handful of counts. Its antigen is not known.

V and J are TRBV7-9 and TRBJ1-3; maybe TRBD1 (6 bases). The origin of this receptor is a man aged 25-45 years with Graves' ophthalmopathy. Material: blood. CDR3 nucleotides: TGTGCCAGCAGCCAAAATGGGGGCGTAATTGGAAACACCATATATTTT. The encoded protein is CASSQNGGVIGNTIYF.